This T cell receptor beta chain was documented in a study of cytomegalovirus exposure and HLA in healthy donors. The study ran its PCR with 60 Vbeta and 13 Jbeta primers. Assay used: immunoSEQ multiplex PCR; TCRdb lists only in-frame clones, some missing. The sample has about 160,000 clones; roughly 80% are singletons. CDR1 GTSNPN and CDR2 SVGIG come from the germline V gene (reference sequence). This CDR3 has 14 residues. V shed 1 base and J shed 1 base, with 10 bases lying between them. Findings and caveats of the study: The study put 150 to 200 TCR beta chains on its list as cytomegalovirus-associated. A cluster of highly shared sequence variants was likely a sequencing artifact. Immune exposure information available was restricted to CMV serostatus. A later analysis, which compared TCR beta chains of equal frequency, found the HLA-associated ones more clonally expanded.

Comments on this clone: What it binds is not known.

Material: PBMCs. The TCR comes from a man aged 25 to 40 in good health and CMV-seropositive. V usage is TRBV30 and J usage is TRBJ2-5; the D is unclear. This CDR3 is CAWSDLTTQETQYF. In DNA, the CDR3 is TGTGCCTGGAGTGACTTGACAACCCAAGAGACCCAGTACTTC.